The sequence of this TCR beta chain was determined in a study of CXCR3-negative and CXCR3-positive naive CD8 T cells (dated by TCRdb to between 2018 and 2020). Study-level background: Approximately 140 million TRB reads were obtained in total, roughly 1.5 +/- 0.3 million reads per library. Data from ten to twelve donors, pooled across two independent experiments, went into the diversity and physicochemical repertoire analyses. Naive subsets from a handful of donors and memory cells from 3 donors were included in the TRBV-TRBJ cluster analysis.

Comments on this clonotype: It has no known antigen specificity.

Each CD8+ T cell subset was flow-sorted in triplicate, with some 300,000 cells per subset placed directly into RLT lysis buffer. Peripheral blood mononuclear cells were isolated from buffy coats using standard density gradient centrifugation. An RNeasy Mini Kit was used to extract total RNA from the sorted cells. Sequenced using a NextSeq 550. The Human TCR Profiling Kit (MiLaboratory) was used to prepare UMI-labeled 5' RACE TRB cDNA libraries. The full amount of extracted RNA was used for cDNA synthesis, and the full amount of resulting cDNA was used for PCR amplification. Libraries were prepared in parallel with an identical number of PCR cycles. Concerning the study's data processing: About 54,000 +/- 9,700 unique UMI-labeled TRB cDNA molecules per library were extracted with MIGEC and MiXCR, with at least two reads per UMI required. Each library averaged about 38,000 +/- 11,000 functional in-frame TRB CDR3 nucleotide clonotypes without stop codons. After downsampling to 5000 UMI-labeled TRB molecules per sample, diversity metrics, including normalized Shannon-Wiener and Chao1, were computed in VDJtools. For the central five CDR3 residues, VDJtools calculated physicochemical properties weighted by clonotype size, namely interaction energy, strength, volume and Kidera factor 4. The reads went through TCRdb reprocessing, and each CDR3 protein sequence gets one entry with no DNA. The V and J calls and clone size come from TCRdb's table, not from the authors' own analysis. In this sample's table one finds more than 35,000 distinct CDR3 sequences. More than 12% of the sample belongs to the ten largest clones.

CDR1 and CDR2, looked up from the germline V gene, are SQVTM and ANQGSEA. From the cysteine up to the phenylalanine, the CDR3 has a length of 14 residues. No DNA accompanies this entry. Study-level results and caveats: Freshly isolated PBMCs were used for most assays because CXCR3 expression went down partially after cryopreservation. Repertoire diversity was comparably high in both naive subsets but much lower in memory CD8+ T cells. TRBV-TRBJ usage was similar between naive CXCR3-negative and CXCR3-positive cells from the same donor, while memory cells showed distinct patterns. Because surface CD5, which has been linked to self-reactivity in mice, was comparable between naive subsets, TCR interaction strength was also inferred from TRB CDR3 physicochemical properties.

The sequence links TRBV29-1 to TRBJ1-4; TCRdb gives TRBD1 as the D gene, but with no DNA this cannot be confirmed. The sequenced sample consisted of memory CD8+ T cells from blood. This sample's cell subset or site label indicates: conventional CD8+ memory T cells (TMEM), sorted as controls. The origin of this receptor is a human donor in good health. Some clones in this sample may be carry-over from other donors' samples. This receptor has the CDR3 CSAEMGQGDEKLFF.